This entry lists 29 T cell receptor beta chains sequenced from one sample in a study of T-cell memory formation after mild COVID-19. TCRdb ran MiXCR on the 5' RACE reads and lists one entry per CDR3 protein. The sample has about 190,000 distinct CDR3 sequences; about 17% are singletons. The sequencing sample was made of PBMCs or a T cell subset sorted from them (not recorded which). The origin of the receptors is an adult woman who had mild COVID-19 (a few samples of this study predate the infection). Cell type and time point are not known.

The chain recombines TRBV20-1 with TRBJ1-4; weak D call: TRBD1 (5 bases). The V end lost 4 bases, the J end lost 7 bases, and 19 bases lay between the germline ends. Looked up from germline, CDR1 is DFQATT and CDR2 is SNEGSKA (reference sequence). This CDR3 contains 15 residues. This CDR3 reads CSATRTGTPGEKLFF. The CDR3 region has the DNA TGCAGTGCTACACGCACCGGGACCCCCGGTGAAAAACTGTTTTTT.

This clonotype was seen many times. This chain joins TRBV4-3 and TRBJ2-5; TRBD1 matches at 9 bases. Losses at the gene ends were 1 base for V and 9 bases for J; bases not matched to a gene: 9. The CDR3 sequence is 15 residues long. In germline, CDR1 is LGHNA, CDR2 YSLEER. The CDR3 reads CASSQAPGTGRAQYF. The CDR3 DNA reads as TGCGCCAGCAGCCAAGCCCCGGGGACAGGGAGGGCCCAGTACTTC.

The rearrangement uses TRBV6-5 and TRBJ1-2; D gene ambiguous. Trimming removed 7 bases at V and 4 bases at J, with 10 bases between. Looked up from germline, CDR1 is MNHEY and CDR2 is SVGAGI. The CDR3 extends over 12 amino acids. The CDR3 here is CASTSGGYGYTF. CDR3 sequence (DNA): TGTGCCAGCACCTCGGGCGGCTATGGCTACACCTTC.

A few counts support this clonotype. The chain recombines TRBV20-1 with TRBJ1-5; tentatively, D is TRBD1 (5 bases). Germline CDR1 and CDR2: DFQATT and SNEGSKA (reference sequence). The CDR3 loop spans 16 amino acids. V was clipped by 6 bases and J by 1 base, with 19 bases between them. CDR3 in amino acids: CSAISLPGVSNQPQHF. Written as DNA, the CDR3 is TGCAGTGCCATCTCCCTCCCGGGGGTGAGCAATCAGCCCCAGCATTTT.

The chain employs TRBV18 and TRBJ2-7; TRBD2 agrees at 7 bases. The trim removed 6 bases at V and 2 bases at J, leaving 13 bases unmatched. Germline V lookup: CDR1 KGHSH, CDR2 LQKENI. This CDR3 is 16 amino acids long. As DNA, the CDR3 is TGTGCCAGCTCCCGTGACTGGGGAGGGAACGCCTACGAGCAGTACTTC. The encoded protein is CASSRDWGGNAYEQYF.

The table lists this clonotype with many counts. The rearrangement uses TRBV5-1 and TRBJ2-5; the D gene could be TRBD1 or TRBD2 (5 bases each). This CDR3 is built from 15 residues. Germline V CDR1 and CDR2: SGHRS, YFSETQ. Trimming cost V 2 bases and J 1 base, with 12 bases left between them. For the CDR3, the DNA is TGCGCCAGCAGCTTTGTCGGGGACCGCCAAGAGACCCAGTACTTC. This encodes CASSFVGDRQETQYF.

The rearrangement joins TRBV9 to TRBJ1-3; D unclear. The germline V gene has CDR1 SGDLS and CDR2 YYNGEE. The CDR3 consists of 13 residues. Trimming pared 0 bases from V and 3 bases from J, leaving 4 bases between. For the CDR3, the DNA is TGTGCCAGCAGCGTAGACGGTGGAAACACCATATATTTT. This encodes CASSVDGGNTIYF.

The chain carries TRBV5-6 and TRBJ2-5, with TRBD1 matching 10 bases. Germline CDR1 SGHDT, CDR2 YYEEEE. CDR3 length equals 15 residues. J was trimmed by 5 bases and V by 4 bases; bases with no gene match: 8. CDR3 protein: CASSLPTGGDETQYF. Written as DNA, the CDR3 is TGTGCCAGCAGCCTGCCGACAGGGGGCGACGAGACCCAGTACTTC. Variable domain in full (rest from reference TRBV5-6 and TRBJ2-5): DAGVTQSPTHLIKTRGQQVTLRCSPKSGHDTVSWYQQALGQGPQFIFQYYEEEERQRGNFPDRFSGHQFPNYSSELNVNALLLGDSALYLCASSLPTGGDETQYFGPGTRLLVL.

This clonotype showed up just a few times. The V call is TRBV10-3, the J call TRBJ2-7; D is undetermined. The CDR3 contains 12 residues. Looked up from germline, CDR1 is ENHRY and CDR2 is SYGVKD. V was clipped by 0 bases and J by 3 bases, with 3 bases between them. CDR3 in amino acids: CAISESSYEQYF. CDR3 DNA: TGTGCCATCAGTGAGTCGAGCTACGAGCAGTACTTC.

V usage is TRBV7-9 and J usage is TRBJ2-5; TRBD2 matches at 10 bases. The CDR3 contains 13 residues. From germline, CDR1 is SEHNR and CDR2 FQNEAQ (reference sequence). V trimming: 5 bases; J trimming: 4 bases; junction bases outside the gene matches: 1. CDR3: CASSRTSGETQYF. The CDR3 DNA reads as TGTGCCAGCAGCCGGACTAGCGGAGAGACCCAGTACTTC.

The rearrangement links TRBV29-1 to TRBJ1-2; the D gene is possibly TRBD1 (6 bases). Trimming stripped 7 bases from V and 4 bases from J, with 16 bases between. The CDR3 is made up of 13 amino acids. CDR1 is SQVTM and CDR2 is ANQGSEA in the germline V gene. The CDR3 is CSAVDRLGYGYTF. The CDR3 nucleotides are TGCAGCGCAGTCGACAGGCTCGGCTATGGCTACACCTTC.

This clonotype has more than one count but fewer than ten. This chain uses TRBV7-2 with TRBJ1-5, with 7 bases fitting TRBD1. Trimming cost V 5 bases and J 1 base; bases outside gene matches: 8. Germline loops: CDR1 SGHTA, CDR2 FQGNSA. The CDR3 totals 16 residues. The CDR3 nucleotides read TGTGCCAGCAGCCGAACAGGGGTTGGAAGCAATCAGCCCCAGCATTTT. Translated, it gives CASSRTGVGSNQPQHF.

This clonotype occurred many times. The rearrangement joins TRBV5-6 to TRBJ2-1; TRBD2 agrees at 11 bases. The CDR3 is 15 amino acids. Germline loops: CDR1 SGHDT, CDR2 YYEEEE. Trimming at V came to 2 bases and at J to 5 bases, leaving 3 bases not matched to a gene. The CDR3 region is CASSLPGLADNEQFF. The CDR3 DNA is TGTGCCAGCAGCTTACCGGGACTAGCGGACAATGAGCAGTTCTTC. Full variable domain (missing parts from reference TRBV5-6 and TRBJ2-1): DAGVTQSPTHLIKTRGQQVTLRCSPKSGHDTVSWYQQALGQGPQFIFQYYEEEERQRGNFPDRFSGHQFPNYSSELNVNALLLGDSALYLCASSLPGLADNEQFFGPGTRLTVL.

The chain joins TRBV5-1 to TRBJ1-2; 7 bases fit TRBD1. Germline V gene data show CDR1 as SGHRS and CDR2 as YFSETQ. Unmatched junction bases numbered 3, after V lost 4 bases and J lost 0 bases. This CDR3 is 14 amino acids long. CDR3 in DNA: TGCGCCAGCAGCGGGACAGCTTCTAACTATGGCTACACCTTC. Its protein product is CASSGTASNYGYTF.

The CDR3 DNA is TGTGCCAGCAGCCGCGGCAGGGGGCATCGGAATGAGCAGTTCTTC. Its translation is CASSRGRGHRNEQFF. The V call is TRBV7-8, the J call TRBJ2-1; 8 nucleotides match TRBD1. V was pared by 5 bases and J by 7 bases, with 10 bases of the junction left unmatched. CDR1 is SGHVS and CDR2 is FQNEAQ in the germline V gene. The CDR3 has 15 residues.

Many counts were recorded for this clonotype. This chain connects TRBV5-1 to TRBJ2-5; 13 positions match TRBD2. The V and J ends lost 4 bases and 5 bases, in that order; junction bases with no gene match: 8. Germline assignment: CDR1 SGHRS and CDR2 YFSETQ. The CDR3 runs to 16 residues. The CDR3 here is CASSTGLAGLGETQYF. CDR3 bases: TGCGCCAGCAGCACGGGACTAGCGGGATTGGGGGAGACCCAGTACTTC. Based on the CDR3 plus reference TRBV5-1 and TRBJ2-5, the full variable domain is KAGVTQTPRYLIKTRGQQVTLSCSPISGHRSVSWYQQTPGQGLQFLFEYFSETQRNKGNFPGRFSGRQFSNSRSEMNVSTLELGDSALYLCASSTGLAGLGETQYFGPGTRLLVL.

This clonotype was counted only a few times. The rearrangement uses TRBV2 and TRBJ2-1, with TRBD2 matching over 12 bases. The germline V gene has CDR1 SNHLY and CDR2 FYNNEI. With V trimmed by 4 bases and J by 4 bases, 8 bases remained unmatched. The CDR3 sequence is 17 residues long. As DNA, the CDR3 is TGTGCCAGCAGTGCCTCACTAGCGGGGGGAAGTTACAATGAGCAGTTCTTC. This sequence encodes CASSASLAGGSYNEQFF.

The chain joins TRBV9 to TRBJ1-5; 9 bases align to TRBD1. Germline loops: CDR1 SGDLS, CDR2 YYNGEE. V lost 4 bases, J lost 8 bases, and 13 bases stayed unmatched. The CDR3 runs 16 residues. CDR3 in amino acids: CASSTGGRTGVEPQHF. CDR3 sequence (DNA): TGTGCCAGCAGCACCGGGGGGAGGACAGGGGTTGAGCCCCAGCATTTT.

The J gene is TRBJ1-5, the V gene TRBV12-3 or TRBV12-4; D is uncertain. This CDR3 region has 14 residues. Trimming removed 8 bases from V and 0 bases from J, with 11 bases in between. The CDR3 loop reads CASRRGYSNQPQHF. As DNA, the CDR3 is TGTGCCAGCCGACGGGGTTATAGCAATCAGCCCCAGCATTTT.

A few counts support this clonotype. The gene calls are TRBV5-1 and TRBJ1-1; D gene uncertain. The ends were cut back, 2 bases at V and 0 bases at J, with 5 bases in the middle. The CDR3 consists of 13 residues. CDR1 is SGHRS, CDR2 YFSETQ, per germline. The CDR3 sequence: CASSFTMNTEAFF. Here the CDR3 DNA reads TGCGCCAGCAGCTTTACAATGAACACTGAAGCTTTCTTT.

This clonotype has a handful of counts. V gene TRBV7-8 combines with J gene TRBJ1-5; TRBD1 agrees at 10 bases. V shed 1 base and J 7 bases; nucleotides not matched to a gene: 13. The CDR3 is 18 residues long. Germline V CDR1 and CDR2: SGHVS, FQNEAQ. Written as DNA, the CDR3 is TGTGCCAGCAGCTTAGGTACCGGGACAGGGGTCGTTCACCAGCCCCAGCATTTT. Its translation is CASSLGTGTGVVHQPQHF. Supplemented by reference TRBV7-8 and TRBJ1-5, the full variable domain reads GAGVSQSPRYKVAKRGQDVALRCDPISGHVSLFWYQQALGQGPEFLTYFQNEAQLDKSGLPSDRFFAERPEGSVSTLKIQRTQQEDSAVYLCASSLGTGTGVVHQPQHFGDGTRLSIL.

This clonotype was detected a few times. V and J are TRBV10-3 and TRBJ2-1; 14 positions match TRBD2. The CDR3 is 15 amino acids. Germline assignment: CDR1 ENHRY and CDR2 SYGVKD. V shed 3 bases, J shed 8 bases, and the junction held 3 bases outside the gene matches. DNA for the CDR3: TGTGCCATCAGTGACCTGACTAGCGGGGGGGATGAGCAGTTCTTC. Translating gives CAISDLTSGGDEQFF.

This clonotype was picked up a small number of times. The genes are TRBV4-2 and TRBJ2-5; D may be TRBD2 (6 bases). The length of the CDR3 is 15 residues. Germline V CDR1 and CDR2: LGHNA, YNFKEQ. The V end was cut by 4 bases, the J end by 3 bases, with 15 bases between. CDR3 DNA sequence: TGTGCCAGCAGCCGCGGAGGGCCGGGAGAAGAGACCCAGTACTTC. Its protein product is CASSRGGPGEETQYF.

This clonotype came up a few times. This chain links TRBV25-1 with TRBJ1-4; D not certain. Trimming stripped 3 bases from V and 8 bases from J, with 13 bases between. From germline, CDR1 is MGHDK and CDR2 SYGVNS. The length of the CDR3 is 14 residues. In nucleotides, the CDR3 is TGTGCCAGCAGTGAGCGGATTAGTGGGGAAAAACTGTTTTTT. Amino acids: CASSERISGEKLFF.

This clonotype was seen a handful of times. The chain combines TRBV6-5 with TRBJ2-6; the D gene is possibly TRBD1 (5 bases). The CDR3 sequence is 18 residues long. Germline CDR1 reads MNHEY; CDR2 reads SVGAGI. Trimming removed 2 bases at V and 2 bases at J, with 16 bases between. The CDR3 DNA reads as TGTGCCAGCAGTTACCTCCGCCAGGGCCTCGCTGGGGCCAACGTCCTGACTTTC. Its translation is CASSYLRQGLAGANVLTF.

This clonotype occurred many times. The chain carries TRBV7-2 and TRBJ1-3, with 10 bases fitting TRBD1. CDR3 length: 16 amino acids. Germline-derived CDR1 and CDR2 are SGHTA and FQGNSA. The ends lost 0 bases at V and 5 bases at J; junction bases unmatched: 4. CDR3 region: CASSLAGTGVRNTIYF. Written as DNA, the CDR3 is TGTGCCAGCAGCTTAGCCGGGACAGGGGTACGAAACACCATATATTTT.

The V call is TRBV12-3 or TRBV12-4, the J call TRBJ1-1; 7 positions match TRBD1. The CDR3 sequence is 14 residues long. The ends lost 7 bases at V and 2 bases at J; junction bases unmatched: 7. CDR3: CASTPQGPNTEAFF. The DNA for the CDR3 is TGTGCCAGCACCCCACAGGGGCCCAACACTGAAGCTTTCTTT.

The chain recombines TRBV6-6 with TRBJ1-5; 7 positions agree with TRBD1. This CDR3 is built from 14 residues. V lost 3 bases, J lost 6 bases, and 5 bases stayed unmatched. In germline, CDR1 is MNHNY, CDR2 SVGAGI (reference sequence). Here the CDR3 DNA reads TGTGCCAGCAGTTATTCAACAGGGGCTCAGCCCCAGCATTTT. Its translation is CASSYSTGAQPQHF.

This clonotype was detected only a few times. The rearrangement uses TRBV11-2 and TRBJ2-1; 8 bases align to TRBD2. The germline gives CDR1 SGHAT, CDR2 FQNNGV. With V trimmed by 0 bases and J by 7 bases, 5 bases remained unmatched. The CDR3 length is 15 residues. DNA for the CDR3: TGTGCCAGCAGCTTAGATTCTGCTAGCGGGAATGAGCAGTTCTTC. It is translated as CASSLDSASGNEQFF.